These 26 T cell receptor beta chains originate from one sample sequenced in a study of CD8 T cells in Susac syndrome. Random hexamers were used to reverse transcribe an amount of roughly 0.45 to 1 ug RNA. Each CDR3 protein gets one entry after TCRdb re-called the immunoSEQ multiplex PCR reads with MiXCR. The sample lists about 430,000 distinct CDR3 sequences, about 85% occurring once. The sequencing sample was made of CD8+ T cells from PBMCs. The receptor source for this set is a human donor with multiple sclerosis.

This clonotype was detected only a few times. CDR3 nucleotide sequence: TGTGCCAGCGGTTGGGGGAACACTGAAGCTTTCTTT. Translated, it gives CASGWGNTEAFF. The chain employs TRBV12-3 or TRBV12-4 and TRBJ1-1; D is uncertain. The germline V and J ends were trimmed by 8 bases and 1 base, with 8 bases remaining between them. CDR3 length: 12 residues.

The V gene is TRBV19, the J gene TRBJ1-2, with a weak D call TRBD1 (6 bases). The CDR3 spans 14 residues. Per germline, CDR1 LNHDA and CDR2 SQIVND (reference sequence). Deletions cut 5 bases from V and 2 bases from J, with 12 bases between. The CDR3 reads CASSGTPPNYGYTF. As DNA, the CDR3 is TGTGCCAGTAGTGGGACACCGCCCAACTATGGCTACACCTTC.

V gene TRBV14 combines with J gene TRBJ2-1; 9 nucleotides align to TRBD2. This CDR3 region has 15 residues. V shed 4 bases and J 8 bases; nucleotides not matched to a gene: 9. Germline V gives CDR1 SGHDN, CDR2 FVKESK. In nucleotides, the CDR3 is TGTGCCAGCAGCCCCCTAGCGGGATCCAAGGATGAGCAGTTCTTC. This codes for CASSPLAGSKDEQFF.

The CDR3 DNA reads as TGTGCCAGCAGCTTGGGGACAGTCGAGCAGTACTTC. It specifies CASSLGTVEQYF. This chain joins TRBV5-5 and TRBJ2-7; weak D call: TRBD1 (6 bases). V was cut by 0 bases and J by 6 bases, with 7 bases left in between. The CDR3 runs 12 residues. Germline CDR1 is SGHKS and CDR2 is YYEKEE (reference sequence).

The chain joins TRBV4-1 to TRBJ2-1, with 8 bases fitting TRBD2. The ends lost 7 bases at V and 3 bases at J; junction bases unmatched: 8. This CDR3 is 15 amino acids long. The germline V gene encodes CDR1 MGHRA and CDR2 YSYEKL. The DNA for the CDR3 is TGCGCCAGCACCCCCGGGGGGGGTAACTACAATGAGCAGTTCTTC. The encoded protein is CASTPGGGNYNEQFF.

The chain has TRBV5-1 and TRBJ2-7; no clear D gene. Trimming cost V 1 base and J 6 bases, with 11 bases left between them. The CDR3 has 13 amino acids. Per germline, CDR1 SGHRS and CDR2 YFSETQ. CDR3 protein: CASSLPGRPEQYF. As DNA, the CDR3 is TGCGCCAGCAGCTTGCCTGGCAGGCCCGAGCAGTACTTC.

This clonotype was counted a single time. This sequence joins TRBV29-1 and TRBJ1-4; D uncertain. Per the germline V gene, CDR1 is SQVTM and CDR2 is ANQGSEA. Trimming removed 4 bases at V and 3 bases at J, with 24 bases between. This CDR3 spans 18 amino acids. CDR3: CSVGPDRAGSAANEKLFF. In DNA, the CDR3 is TGCAGCGTTGGACCCGACCGCGCGGGGTCCGCAGCTAATGAAAAACTGTTTTTT.

This chain uses TRBV28 with TRBJ2-1, with 10 bases aligning to TRBD1. V gave up 3 bases and J gave up 5 bases; unmatched junction bases: 7. The CDR3 runs 16 residues. CDR1 and CDR2 (germline): MDHEN, SYDVKM. The CDR3 spells CASSLEDRGRDNEQFF. CDR3 DNA sequence: TGTGCCAGCAGTTTGGAAGACAGGGGGCGAGACAATGAGCAGTTCTTC.

This chain uses TRBV6-2 or TRBV6-3 with TRBJ2-1; 15 nucleotides line up with TRBD2. Trimming at V came to 6 bases and at J to 8 bases, leaving 8 bases not matched to a gene. CDR1 MNHEY and CDR2 SVGEGT come from the germline V gene. CDR3 length: 16 amino acids. The chain's CDR3 is CASRTGLAGGVDEQFF. CDR3 DNA sequence: TGTGCCAGCAGGACGGGACTAGCGGGGGGAGTAGATGAGCAGTTCTTC.

The V call is TRBV4-1, the J call TRBJ1-5; the D is unclear. The CDR3 is made up of 16 amino acids. Germline CDR1 MGHRA, CDR2 YSYEKL. V lost 3 bases and J 1 base, leaving 13 bases between the germline ends. CDR3 loop: CASSQEGSVSNQPQHF. In DNA form, the CDR3 reads TGCGCCAGCAGCCAGGAGGGTTCCGTAAGCAATCAGCCCCAGCATTTT.

This clonotype was observed a few times. V and J are TRBV29-1 and TRBJ2-7, with 7 nucleotides matching TRBD2. Germline CDR1 is SQVTM and CDR2 is ANQGSEA. This CDR3 has 13 residues. The ends lost 7 bases at V and 1 base at J; junction bases unmatched: 7. As DNA, the CDR3 is TGCAGCGCCTCGGGAGGTCAATCCTACGAGCAGTACTTC. This codes for CSASGGQSYEQYF.

This clonotype was detected once. V and J are TRBV9 and TRBJ1-2; 9 bases map to TRBD1. CDR1 is SGDLS, CDR2 YYNGEE, per germline. The V segment lost 1 base and the J segment 6 bases; nucleotides outside the gene matches: 7. The CDR3 runs 15 residues. This CDR3 reads CASSVWDRQGDGYTF. In nucleotides, the CDR3 is TGTGCCAGCAGCGTATGGGACCGACAGGGGGATGGCTACACCTTC.

The CDR3 DNA sequence: TGTGCCAGCAGTTGGCAGGGGGCGCGGGGCCCTGAAGCTTTCTTT. Amino acid sequence: CASSWQGARGPEAFF. V and J are TRBV6-5 and TRBJ1-1; TRBD1 matches 8 bases. Trimming took 4 bases from V and 6 from J; bases not matched to a gene: 10. This CDR3 comprises 15 residues. Germline CDR1 and CDR2: MNHEY and SVGAGI.

In the case of this clonotype: The junction and the germline gene differ at one end; a read error may be behind it. The chain uses TRBV5-6 and TRBJ2-2, with D perhaps TRBD2 (5 bases). This CDR3 comprises 13 residues. CDR1 SGHDT and CDR2 YYEEEE come from the germline V gene. The CDR3 protein is CASSLVGNGEPFF. CDR3 bases: TGTGCCAGCAGCTTGGTAGGGAACGGGGAGCCGTTTTTT.

The rearrangement joins TRBV5-1 to TRBJ2-5; D not resolved. V lost 0 bases and J 5 bases, leaving 14 bases between the germline ends. Germline values: CDR1 SGHRS, CDR2 YFSETQ. The CDR3 is made up of 15 amino acids. The CDR3 reads CASSLAARLGETQYF. In DNA form, the CDR3 reads TGCGCCAGCAGCTTGGCGGCCCGCCTAGGGGAGACCCAGTACTTC. The variable domain in full, with the rest retrieved from reference TRBV5-1 and TRBJ2-5, is KAGVTQTPRYLIKTRGQQVTLSCSPISGHRSVSWYQQTPGQGLQFLFEYFSETQRNKGNFPGRFSGRQFSNSRSEMNVSTLELGDSALYLCASSLAARLGETQYFGPGTRLLVL.

The rearrangement uses TRBV4-1 and TRBJ1-1; D uncertain. Germline CDR1 reads MGHRA; CDR2 reads YSYEKL. V was cut by 2 bases and J by 3 bases, with 10 bases left in between. This CDR3 comprises 14 residues. CDR3 residues: CASSQKGLDTEAFF. CDR3 nucleotides: TGCGCCAGCAGCCAAAAGGGTCTTGACACTGAAGCTTTCTTT.

The chain joins TRBV19 to TRBJ1-5, with D tentatively TRBD1 (5 bases). Germline CDR1 and CDR2: LNHDA and SQIVND (reference sequence). This CDR3 spans 16 amino acids. V was trimmed by 6 bases and J by 3 bases, leaving 18 bases between them. The CDR3: CASRDGARSLNQPQHF. The CDR3 DNA sequence: TGTGCCAGTAGGGACGGGGCGAGGAGCCTCAATCAGCCCCAGCATTTT.

The V and J genes are TRBV28 and TRBJ2-1; 13 nucleotides line up with TRBD2. The V and J ends lost 8 bases and 7 bases, in that order; junction bases with no gene match: 5. This CDR3 comprises 14 residues. Germline V gene lookup returns CDR1 MDHEN and CDR2 SYDVKM. The DNA for the CDR3 is TGTGCCAGCGGACTAGCGGGAGTAGAAAATGAGCAGTTCTTC. Amino acid sequence: CASGLAGVENEQFF.

This rearrangement joins TRBV19 to TRBJ2-1, with 8 bases fitting TRBD2. This CDR3 spans 14 amino acids. Germline CDR1 LNHDA, CDR2 SQIVND (reference sequence). V shed 7 bases and J 7 bases; nucleotides not matched to a gene: 9. CDR3 DNA: TGTGCCAGTACCCGGCTAGCGGGTCAAAATGAGCAGTTCTTC. Translated, it gives CASTRLAGQNEQFF.

The chain joins TRBV4-1 to TRBJ2-1, with D perhaps matching TRBD2 (5 bases). This CDR3 has 17 amino acids. V was trimmed by 1 base and J by 8 bases, leaving 21 bases between them. Germline V gene lookup returns CDR1 MGHRA and CDR2 YSYEKL. Here the CDR3 DNA reads TGCGCCAGCAGCCAAGCGGGAATCCGAGAGTCACCCCATGAGCAGTTCTTC. The encoded protein is CASSQAGIRESPHEQFF.

CDR3 sequence (DNA): TGTGCCTGGCCTACTGGGGGTAGGACTGAAGCTTTCTTT. Translated, it gives CAWPTGGRTEAFF. V gene TRBV30 combines with J gene TRBJ1-1; TRBD1 is a possible D gene (5 bases). Germline CDR1 and CDR2: GTSNPN and SVGIG (reference sequence). The V and J ends lost 5 bases and 5 bases respectively, with 15 bases between them. This CDR3 has 13 residues.

The chain links TRBV4-1 to TRBJ2-7; TRBD1 might be the D (6 bases). The length of the CDR3 is 16 residues. V was trimmed by 0 bases and J by 5 bases, leaving 17 bases between them. Germline V lookup: CDR1 MGHRA, CDR2 YSYEKL. The CDR3 here is CASSQDRGALANEQYF. DNA of the CDR3: TGCGCCAGCAGCCAAGACAGGGGAGCCCTCGCGAACGAGCAGTACTTC.

The chain combines TRBV27 with TRBJ2-3; D perhaps matches TRBD1 (6 bases). The germline CDR1 and CDR2 sequences are MNHEY and SMNVEV (reference sequence). The CDR3 is made up of 15 amino acids. V shed 3 bases and J shed 3 bases, with 13 bases lying between them. CDR3 in amino acids: CASSLATGSTDTQYF. CDR3 coding DNA: TGTGCCAGCAGTTTGGCTACAGGGTCAACAGATACGCAGTATTTT.

The chain combines TRBV27 with TRBJ1-5, with D maybe TRBD1 (6 bases). The CDR3 totals 12 residues. The germline gives CDR1 MNHEY, CDR2 SMNVEV (reference sequence). The germline V and J ends were trimmed by 3 bases and 13 bases, with 13 bases remaining between them. CDR3 residues: CASSFLGDKQHF. CDR3 coding DNA: TGTGCCAGCAGTTTTTTAGGGGACAAACAGCATTTT.

The CDR3 nucleotides read TGTGCCACCAGTGATGGGACAGGAGCTGGCTACACCTTC. Protein product: CATSDGTGAGYTF. This rearrangement joins TRBV24-1 to TRBJ1-2; 8 bases agree with TRBD1. This CDR3 spans 13 amino acids. Germline values: CDR1 KGHDR, CDR2 SFDVKD. J lost 7 bases, V lost 3 bases, and 3 bases had no gene match.

The chain uses TRBV10-3 and TRBJ2-7, with 7 bases that match TRBD1. The junction had 4 bases not matched to a gene; V was cut back by 3 bases and J by 2 bases. This CDR3 contains 14 residues. In germline, CDR1 is ENHRY, CDR2 SYGVKD. Here the CDR3 DNA reads TGTGCCATCAGTGACCGGGACAGCCCCTACGAGCAGTACTTC. It translates to CAISDRDSPYEQYF.